The 14 T cell receptor beta chains listed next were all sequenced from one sample in a study of cytomegalovirus exposure and HLA in healthy donors. The PCR made use of 60 Vbeta and 13 Jbeta primers. Data came from immunoSEQ multiplex PCR; TCRdb stores just in-frame clones and leaves some out. This table holds approximately 120,000 clones, approximately 80% found once. Sample: PBMCs. These receptors were taken from a man in his fifties in good health and CMV-seronegative.

Comment on this clone: This sample includes further DNA sequences coding for the same CDR3. J is TRBJ1-5 and V is TRBV7-9; no reliable D call. The V gene lost 2 bases and the J gene lost 5 bases, with 4 bases spanning the gap. The CDR3 contains 12 residues. Germline V gene data show CDR1 as SEHNR and CDR2 as FQNEAQ (reference sequence). CDR3 bases: TGTGCCAGCAGCTTAACAGATCAGCCCCAGCATTTT. It specifies CASSLTDQPQHF.

The chain is built from TRBV10-3 and TRBJ1-5, with D possibly TRBD1 on 5 matching bases. This CDR3 is 17 amino acids long. CDR1 and CDR2 (germline): ENHRY, SYGVKD. Trimming pared 4 bases from V and 2 bases from J, leaving 18 bases between. Here the CDR3 DNA reads TGTGCCATCAGTGGGACGGCGGGGGATGGTGGCAATCAGCCCCAGCATTTT. Its translation: CAISGTAGDGGNQPQHF.

This chain links TRBV5-3 with TRBJ2-3; TRBD2 agrees at 11 bases. TRBV5-3 has ORF status, its function being uncertain. The junction had 6 bases not matched to a gene; V was cut back by 4 bases and J by 5 bases. The CDR3 runs to 15 residues. The DNA for the CDR3 is TGTGCCAGAAGCAGTGGGCTAGCGGGGGGAGATACGCAGTATTTT. Its protein is CARSSGLAGGDTQYF.

The sample holds one count of this clone. The rearrangement uses TRBV19 and TRBJ1-1; TRBD1 is a possible D gene (6 bases). The CDR3 is made up of 16 amino acids. V gave up 5 bases and J gave up 5 bases, with 21 bases separating them. Germline values: CDR1 LNHDA, CDR2 SQIVND (reference sequence). The DNA of the CDR3 is TGTGCCAGTAGTCAAAAGACAGGACCCCGCCTAACTGAAGCTTTCTTT. Residues: CASSQKTGPRLTEAFF.

The rearrangement links TRBV5-4 to TRBJ1-2, with TRBD1 as a possible D gene (5 bases). The CDR3 totals 13 residues. V was cut by 5 bases and J by 5 bases, with 13 bases left in between. CDR1 and CDR2 (germline): SGHNT, YYREEE (reference sequence). The CDR3 bases are TGTGCCAGCAGTTACGACAAGGGGTATGGCTACACCTTC. Translated: CASSYDKGYGYTF.

The rearrangement joins TRBV7-8 to TRBJ2-1, with TRBD2 matching 7 bases. This CDR3 comprises 14 residues. V dropped 2 bases and J dropped 8; count of bases not matched to a gene: 6. Looked up from germline, CDR1 is SGHVS and CDR2 is FQNEAQ. The CDR3 spells CASSLRTSTHEQFF. The CDR3 DNA reads as TGTGCCAGCAGCTTAAGGACTAGTACCCATGAGCAGTTCTTC.

The J gene is TRBJ1-5, the V gene TRBV6-6; no clear D. Looked up from germline, CDR1 is MNHNY and CDR2 is SVGAGI (reference sequence). V lost 5 bases and J 2 bases, leaving 13 bases between the germline ends. The CDR3 extends over 15 amino acids. The CDR3: CASSLGLSGNQPQHF. In nucleotides, the CDR3 is TGTGCCAGCAGTCTCGGACTGTCTGGCAATCAGCCCCAGCATTTT.

The chain carries TRBV19 and TRBJ2-5; 8 bases map to TRBD2. V shed 3 bases and J 2 bases; nucleotides not matched to a gene: 5. The CDR3 is made up of 15 amino acids. Germline CDR1 is LNHDA and CDR2 is SQIVND (reference sequence). The chain's CDR3 is CASSMELADQETQYF. The CDR3 bases are TGTGCCAGTAGTATGGAACTAGCGGATCAAGAGACCCAGTACTTC.

The rearrangement uses TRBV11-2 and TRBJ1-4; D gene ambiguous. Trimming removed 5 bases at V and 12 bases at J, with 22 bases between. Per the germline V gene, CDR1 is SGHAT and CDR2 is FQNNGV. The CDR3 runs to 15 residues. The CDR3 protein is CASSQSGLVYGELFF. The CDR3, as DNA: TGTGCCAGCAGCCAATCAGGACTGGTCTATGGCGAACTGTTTTTT.

This clone has a single count. As DNA, the CDR3 is TGTGCCATCAGCGGGCTGGGGGGGAGTTACGAGCAGTACGTC. It is translated as CAISGLGGSYEQYV. The chain uses TRBV10-3 and TRBJ2-7, with 7 bases fitting TRBD2. Germline V gene sequence: CDR1 ENHRY, CDR2 SYGVKD. This CDR3 region has 14 residues. Germline trimming cut 6 bases from V and 4 bases from J; bases unmatched to any gene: 9.

V usage is TRBV14 and J usage is TRBJ1-2; 7 bases fit TRBD1. The V gene's germline CDR1 is SGHDN and CDR2 FVKESK. With 4 bases clipped from V and 5 bases from J, the junction kept 4 bases outside the gene matches. The CDR3 extends over 13 amino acids. CDR3 sequence: CASSPGQSYGYTF. CDR3 bases: TGTGCCAGCAGCCCGGGACAGAGTTATGGCTACACCTTC.

The V gene is TRBV13, the J gene TRBJ1-1, with D possibly matching TRBD1 (6 bases). This CDR3 has 14 amino acids. Germline V CDR1 and CDR2: PRHDT, FYEKMQ (reference sequence). V shed 8 bases and J shed 4 bases, with 17 bases lying between them. The CDR3, as DNA: TGTGCCAGCCGTACAGGGTTCTCGGGCACTGAAGCTTTCTTT. This sequence encodes CASRTGFSGTEAFF.

The chain employs TRBV25-1 and TRBJ2-7, with 8 bases fitting TRBD1. Germline CDR1 reads MGHDK; CDR2 reads SYGVNS. The CDR3 runs 15 residues. The junction had 8 bases not matched to a gene; V was cut back by 4 bases and J by 3 bases. CDR3 residues: CASSGTGSAYYEQYF. The DNA of the CDR3 is TGTGCCAGCAGTGGGACAGGGAGCGCTTACTACGAGCAGTACTTC.

The CDR3 sequence: CASSFRDRYNEQFF. The CDR3 bases are TGTGCCAGCAGCTTCCGGGACAGATACAATGAGCAGTTCTTC. The V gene is TRBV5-8, the J gene TRBJ2-1; 7 bases are shared with TRBD1. Trimming removed 2 bases from V and 4 bases from J; junction bases left unmatched: 3. The CDR3 runs to 14 residues. CDR1 and CDR2 from the germline V gene are SGHTS and YDEGEE.